Shown below are 6 T cell receptor beta chains from a single sample sequenced in a study of technical replicates of blood from a handful of donors. The protocol was immunoSEQ multiplex PCR, while the TCRdb copy is restricted to in-frame clones and leaves out a portion. The table records about 69,000 clones, over 80% of them present only once. Sequenced input: PBMCs. Receptors originate from a human donor in good health. Some clones in this sample may be carry-over from other donors' samples.

The sample holds a few counts of this clone. The gene calls are TRBV12-5 and TRBJ2-5, with 10 bases matching TRBD2. V gave up 3 bases and J gave up 1 base; unmatched junction bases: 8. The CDR3 extends over 17 amino acids. The germline gives CDR1 LGHNT, CDR2 FRNRAP. CDR3 nucleotide sequence: TGTGCTAGTGGTTTCTCAGGGGGACTAGCGTTCCAAGAGACCCAGTACTTC. Amino acid sequence: CASGFSGGLAFQETQYF.

The count of this clone is one. The chain is built from TRBV6-5 and TRBJ2-7; possibly TRBD1 for D (7 bases). Trimming cost V 6 bases and J 2 bases, with 14 bases left between them. The CDR3 is made up of 14 amino acids. Germline loops: CDR1 MNHEY, CDR2 SVGAGI. As DNA, the CDR3 is TGTGCCAGCAGCGAAGGAGGGGGCCCCTACGAGCAGTACTTC. Amino acid sequence: CASSEGGGPYEQYF.

The rearrangement joins TRBV4-2 to TRBJ2-6; a possible D gene is TRBD2 (6 bases). Germline V gene sequence: CDR1 LGHNA, CDR2 YNFKEQ. V dropped 0 bases and J dropped 4 bases, with 10 bases sitting between them. This CDR3 region has 16 residues. In DNA form, the CDR3 reads TGTGCCAGCAGCCAAGACCCAGGGAGGGGGGCCAACGTCCTGACTTTC. Its translation is CASSQDPGRGANVLTF.

This chain uses TRBV7-2 with TRBJ2-2, with D uncertain. The length of the CDR3 is 14 residues. The V gene lost 1 base and the J gene lost 5 bases, with 8 bases spanning the gap. The germline V gene has CDR1 SGHTA and CDR2 FQGNSA. CDR3 sequence (DNA): TGTGCCAGCAGCTTAGTTCTTCCGACCGGGGAGCTGTTTTTT. Its translation: CASSLVLPTGELFF.

This clone was observed once. The V and J genes are TRBV7-2 and TRBJ2-2, with 9 bases lining up with TRBD2. V lost 5 bases and J lost 3; bases outside the gene matches: 10. Germline V gives CDR1 SGHTA, CDR2 FQGNSA. The CDR3 has 17 amino acids. CDR3 loop: CASSRTRGGPYTGELFF. The CDR3 region has the DNA TGTGCCAGCAGCCGAACGCGGGGGGGGCCGTACACCGGGGAGCTGTTTTTT.

J is TRBJ2-2 and V is TRBV27; D is undetermined. The CDR3 loop spans 15 amino acids. V was cut by 8 bases and J by 0 bases, with 13 bases left in between. The germline V gene encodes CDR1 MNHEY and CDR2 SMNVEV (reference sequence). The CDR3 DNA reads as TGTGCCAGCGCTCGACTCTCCGCGAACACCGGGGAGCTGTTTTTT. Protein: CASARLSANTGELFF.